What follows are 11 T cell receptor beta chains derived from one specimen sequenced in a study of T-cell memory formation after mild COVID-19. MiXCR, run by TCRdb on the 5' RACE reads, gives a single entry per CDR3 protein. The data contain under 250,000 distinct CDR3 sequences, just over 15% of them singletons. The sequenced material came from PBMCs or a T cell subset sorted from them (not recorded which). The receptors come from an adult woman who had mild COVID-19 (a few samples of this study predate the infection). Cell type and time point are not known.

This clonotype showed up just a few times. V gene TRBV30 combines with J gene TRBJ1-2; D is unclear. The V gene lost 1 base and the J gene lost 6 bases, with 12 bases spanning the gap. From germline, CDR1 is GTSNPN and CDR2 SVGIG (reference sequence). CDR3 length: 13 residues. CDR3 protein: CAWSARPTNGYTF. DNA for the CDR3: TGTGCCTGGAGTGCTCGACCAACAAATGGCTACACCTTC.

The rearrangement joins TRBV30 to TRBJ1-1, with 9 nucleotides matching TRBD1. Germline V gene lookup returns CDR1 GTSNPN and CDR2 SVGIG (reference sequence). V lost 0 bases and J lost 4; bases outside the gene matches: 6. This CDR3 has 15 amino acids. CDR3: CAWSVPGTGSTEAFF. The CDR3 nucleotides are TGTGCCTGGAGTGTACCTGGGACAGGGAGCACTGAAGCTTTCTTT.

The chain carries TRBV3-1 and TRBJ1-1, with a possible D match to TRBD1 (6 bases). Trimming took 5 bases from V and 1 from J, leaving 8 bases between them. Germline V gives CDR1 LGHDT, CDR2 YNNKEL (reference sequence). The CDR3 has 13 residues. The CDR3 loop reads CASSKTGNTEAFF. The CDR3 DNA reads TGTGCCAGCAGCAAGACAGGGAACACTGAAGCTTTCTTT.

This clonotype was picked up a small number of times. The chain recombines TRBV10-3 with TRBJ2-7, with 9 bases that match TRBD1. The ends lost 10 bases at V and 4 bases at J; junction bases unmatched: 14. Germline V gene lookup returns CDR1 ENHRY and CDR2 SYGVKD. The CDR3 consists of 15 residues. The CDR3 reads CATQSGPGQGYEQYF. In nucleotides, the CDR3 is TGTGCCACCCAAAGCGGACCGGGACAGGGTTACGAGCAGTACTTC.

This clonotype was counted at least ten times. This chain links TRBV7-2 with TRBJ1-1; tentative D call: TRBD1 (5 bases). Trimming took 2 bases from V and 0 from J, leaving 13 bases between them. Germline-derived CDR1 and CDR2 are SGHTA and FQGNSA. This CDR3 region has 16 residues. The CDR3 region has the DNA TGTGCCAGCAGCTTATCCCGACAGACTCTGAACACTGAAGCTTTCTTT. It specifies CASSLSRQTLNTEAFF.

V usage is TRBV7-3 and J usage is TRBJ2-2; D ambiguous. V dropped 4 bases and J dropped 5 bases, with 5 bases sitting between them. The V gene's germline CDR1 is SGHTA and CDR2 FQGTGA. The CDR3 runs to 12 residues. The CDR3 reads CASSYVTGELFF. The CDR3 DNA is TGTGCCAGCAGCTACGTGACCGGGGAGCTGTTTTTT. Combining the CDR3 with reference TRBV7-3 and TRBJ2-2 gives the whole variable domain GAGVSQTPSNKVTEKGKYVELRCDPISGHTALYWYRQSLGQGPEFLIYFQGTGAADDSGLPNDRFFAVRPEGSVSTLKIQRTERGDSAVYLCASSYVTGELFFGEGSRLTVL.

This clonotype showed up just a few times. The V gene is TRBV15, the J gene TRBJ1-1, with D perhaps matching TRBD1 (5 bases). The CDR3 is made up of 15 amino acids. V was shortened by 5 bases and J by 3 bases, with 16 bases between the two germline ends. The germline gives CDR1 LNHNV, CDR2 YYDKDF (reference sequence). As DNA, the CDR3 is TGTGCCACCAGCCCGGCCTGGGGGAGGGACACTGAAGCTTTCTTT. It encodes CATSPAWGRDTEAFF.

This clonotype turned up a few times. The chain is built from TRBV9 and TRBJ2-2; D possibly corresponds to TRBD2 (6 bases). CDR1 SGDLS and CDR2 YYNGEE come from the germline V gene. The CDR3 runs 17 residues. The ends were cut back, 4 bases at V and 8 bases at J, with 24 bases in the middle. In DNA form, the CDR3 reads TGTGCCAGCAGCCCCCGAGGGACGGGACTCCCGCGAGGGGAGCTGTTTTTT. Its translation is CASSPRGTGLPRGELFF.

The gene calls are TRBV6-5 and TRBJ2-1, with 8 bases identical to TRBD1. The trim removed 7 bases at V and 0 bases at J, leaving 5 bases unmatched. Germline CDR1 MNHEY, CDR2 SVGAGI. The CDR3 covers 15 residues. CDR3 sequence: CASTQGAGSYNEQFF. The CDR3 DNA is TGTGCCAGCACTCAGGGGGCAGGCTCCTACAATGAGCAGTTCTTC.

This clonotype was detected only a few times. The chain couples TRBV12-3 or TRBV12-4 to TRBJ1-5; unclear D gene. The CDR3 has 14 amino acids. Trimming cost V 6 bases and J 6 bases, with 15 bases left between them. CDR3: CASSPSSWGQPQHF. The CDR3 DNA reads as TGTGCCAGCAGCCCATCCTCTTGGGGTCAGCCCCAGCATTTT.

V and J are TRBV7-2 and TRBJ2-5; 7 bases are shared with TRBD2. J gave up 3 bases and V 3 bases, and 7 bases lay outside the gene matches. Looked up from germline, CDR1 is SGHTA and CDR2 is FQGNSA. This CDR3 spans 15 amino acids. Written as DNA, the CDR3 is TGTGCCAGCAGCTTCACTAGCGCGCCGGAAGAGACCCAGTACTTC. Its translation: CASSFTSAPEETQYF.